Detailed here is one TCR beta chain. This record belongs to a study of blood T cell repertoires in COVID-19. In the study overall: COVID-19 samples, acute and convalescent, were from the United States, Italy and Spain.

Authors' data handling: Estimates of nucleated cell counts were drawn from the amplification of reference gene primers. This table comes from immunoSEQ multiplex PCR, and its TCRdb copy is limited to in-frame clones, with some not included. V and J calls and clone size come straight from that table; D and trimming were deduced from the DNA. The sample shows about 130,000 clones, about 85% of them seen only once. Germline CDR1 and CDR2: SNHLY and FYNNEI. V dropped 0 bases and J dropped 9 bases, with 6 bases sitting between them. This CDR3 region has 13 residues. The receptor's source is a middle-aged man with active or convalescent COVID-19. This chain connects TRBV2 to TRBJ1-6; no clear D gene. Sequenced material: peripheral blood. The CDR3 spells CASSEAYSSPLHF. The CDR3 DNA follows: TGTGCCAGCAGTGAAGCGTACTCTTCACCCCTCCACTTT.